This TCR beta chain comes out of a study of cytomegalovirus exposure and HLA in healthy donors. Findings and limits, study-wide: It was reported that the classifier diagnosed cytomegalovirus status with high specificity and sensitivity in both the original and validation cohorts.

In germline, CDR1 is MGHRA, CDR2 YSYEKL. The V gene end was trimmed by 5 bases and the J gene end by 4 bases; junction bases not matched to a gene: 5. There are 13 residues in the CDR3. Points on this clone: Its antigen is still unknown.

Method: immunoSEQ multiplex PCR; TCRdb's copy keeps in-frame clones and lacks some. The sample holds some 70,000 clones, 85% to 90% seen once. The chain combines TRBV4-1 with TRBJ2-7; 7 bases match TRBD1. The TCR was taken from a woman aged 18-29 years in good health and CMV-seronegative. Sequencing was carried out using PBMCs. CDR3 nucleotide sequence: TGCGCCAGCAGCGAAGCGACAGGGTACGAGCAGTACTTC. It encodes CASSEATGYEQYF.